The rows below give T cell receptor beta chains drawn from one sample of a study of blood T cells in healthy people across ages. TCRdb independently ran MiXCR on the 5' RACE reads; one entry per CDR3 protein. The sample yields about 1.5 million distinct CDR3 sequences, roughly 45% seen once. Sequenced sample: blood. These receptors were taken from a woman aged 18-35 years in good health. The CDR3 runs from the conserved cysteine through the conserved F or W. A D gene is named only where the DNA matches it firmly. Some rows mark clone size as missing; the rest say once, few, many or name a class of expanded clone.

d_call: NA
v_call: TRBV27
clone_size: NA
j_call: TRBJ2-5
cdr3_nt: TGTGCCAGCAGTTTGCAGGTTGGGTACAATGAGCAGTACTTC
cdr3_aa: CASSLQVGYNEQYF

d_call: TRBD2
v_call: TRBV6-1
clone_size: many
j_call: TRBJ2-1
cdr3_nt: TGTGCCAGCAGCGAGCGGGAGCTCAATGAGCAGTTCTTC
cdr3_aa: CASSERELNEQFF

d_call: TRBD2
v_call: TRBV12-3/TRBV12-4
clone_size: few
j_call: TRBJ2-1
cdr3_nt: TGTGCCAGCAGTTTAAACCCAAGCGGGAGGGATGAGCAGTTCTTC
cdr3_aa: CASSLNPSGRDEQFF

d_call: NA
v_call: TRBV4-1
clone_size: NA
j_call: TRBJ2-3
cdr3_nt: TGCGCCAGCAGCCAAGAGCTGACAGATACGCAGTATTTT
cdr3_aa: CASSQELTDTQYF

d_call: NA
v_call: TRBV24-1
clone_size: few
j_call: TRBJ2-1
cdr3_nt: TGTGCCACCAGTGGGGGGGCTTGGGACAATGAGCAGTTCTTC
cdr3_aa: CATSGGAWDNEQFF

d_call: TRBD1
v_call: TRBV5-1
clone_size: NA
j_call: TRBJ2-7
cdr3_nt: TGCGCCAGCAGCGCGGGACAGGGCGGTGTAGGCGAGCAGTACTTC
cdr3_aa: CASSAGQGGVGEQYF

d_call: NA
v_call: TRBV12-3/TRBV12-4
clone_size: NA
j_call: TRBJ1-3
cdr3_nt: TGTGCCAGCAGATCAGAGTACGTCTCTGGAAACACCATATATTTT
cdr3_aa: CASRSEYVSGNTIYF

d_call: NA
v_call: TRBV25-1
clone_size: few
j_call: TRBJ2-7
cdr3_nt: TGTGCCAGCAGTCCAACTGGTGGAGCTGGCAAGCAGTACTTC
cdr3_aa: CASSPTGGAGKQYF

d_call: NA
v_call: TRBV20-1
clone_size: many
j_call: TRBJ2-7
cdr3_nt: TGCAGTGCTAGGGACCACTCCTACGAGCAGTACTTC
cdr3_aa: CSARDHSYEQYF

d_call: NA
v_call: TRBV5-1
clone_size: few
j_call: TRBJ2-1
cdr3_nt: TGCGCCAGCACGAAGAGCTCCTACAATGAGCAGTTCTTC
cdr3_aa: CASTKSSYNEQFF

d_call: NA
v_call: TRBV9
clone_size: NA
j_call: TRBJ1-4
cdr3_nt: TGTGCCAGCAGCGATTCCGGGCATGGGGATGAAAAACTGTTTTTT
cdr3_aa: CASSDSGHGDEKLFF

d_call: NA
v_call: TRBV4-2
clone_size: many
j_call: TRBJ2-3
cdr3_nt: TGTGCCAGCAGCCCGTCCCGGGACGGGGCAGATACGCAGTATTTT
cdr3_aa: CASSPSRDGADTQYF

d_call: NA
v_call: TRBV7-2
clone_size: NA
j_call: TRBJ2-1
cdr3_nt: TGTGCCAGCAGCCGCCAGGGCAACAATGAGCAGTTCTTC
cdr3_aa: CASSRQGNNEQFF

d_call: NA
v_call: TRBV29-1
clone_size: NA
j_call: TRBJ2-7
cdr3_nt: TGCAGCGTTCTCCCACAGGAAATCTCCTACGAGCAGTACTTC
cdr3_aa: CSVLPQEISYEQYF

d_call: NA
v_call: TRBV12-3/TRBV12-4
clone_size: many
j_call: TRBJ2-1
cdr3_nt: TGTGCCAGCAGTCCCGGCGGTCCCTCCTACAATGAGCAGTTCTTC
cdr3_aa: CASSPGGPSYNEQFF

d_call: TRBD1
v_call: TRBV3-1
clone_size: NA
j_call: TRBJ1-3
cdr3_nt: TGTGCCAGCAGCCAAGATCCGCAGGGGGCTGGTGGAAACACCATATATTTT
cdr3_aa: CASSQDPQGAGGNTIYF

d_call: NA
v_call: TRBV6-6
clone_size: NA
j_call: TRBJ1-6
cdr3_nt: TGTGCCAGCGTCATGAAGTATAATTCACCCCTCCACTTT
cdr3_aa: CASVMKYNSPLHF

d_call: NA
v_call: TRBV30
clone_size: once
j_call: TRBJ1-1
cdr3_nt: TGTGCCTGGAGTGTGTGGACAGATGAAGCTTTCTTT
cdr3_aa: CAWSVWTDEAFF

d_call: NA
v_call: TRBV7-9
clone_size: NA
j_call: TRBJ2-3
cdr3_nt: TGTGCCAGCAGCTCCCCCGATTCTTGGGAGACAGATACGCAGTATTTT
cdr3_aa: CASSSPDSWETDTQYF

d_call: NA
v_call: TRBV20-1
clone_size: NA
j_call: TRBJ2-7
cdr3_nt: TGCAGTGCTAGAGAGGGGACTCCCCTCGAGCAGTACTTC
cdr3_aa: CSAREGTPLEQYF

d_call: NA
v_call: TRBV4-1
clone_size: NA
j_call: TRBJ1-5
cdr3_nt: TGCGCCAGCAGCCAAGAGAGCCCGGATCAGCCCCAGCATTTT
cdr3_aa: CASSQESPDQPQHF